This T cell receptor (beta chain) is drawn from a study of blood T cell repertoires in COVID-19. The wider study: Material from acute and convalescent COVID-19 was sourced from the United States, Italy and Spain. PBMCs, B-cell-depleted T cells, or T cells provided the cDNA or gDNA that made up the material.

Using immunoSEQ multiplex PCR, the repertoire was profiled, and TCRdb retains in-frame clones only, with some absent. This sample yields about 74,000 clones, of which around nine tenths are seen a single time; approximately 30% belongs to the top ten. This CDR3 region has 13 residues. Trimming took 5 bases from V and 0 from J, leaving 5 bases between them. Germline V gene data show CDR1 as SGHTA and CDR2 as FQGNSA. The chain combines TRBV7-2 with TRBJ1-3; D gene uncertain. Sequenced input: peripheral blood. The TCR originated in a woman older than 75 with active or convalescent COVID-19. Here the CDR3 DNA reads TGTGCCAGCAGCCCTAGCTCTGGAAACACCATATATTTT. Translating it yields CASSPSSGNTIYF.